These 19 T cell receptor beta chains were sequenced from one sample in a study of cytomegalovirus exposure and HLA in healthy donors. It was with 60 Vbeta and 13 Jbeta primers that the PCR ran. Clones were sequenced by immunoSEQ multiplex PCR, and TCRdb holds only the in-frame ones, with some missing. Among some 130,000 clones listed, approximately 87% were seen once. The sample comprised PBMCs. Receptors were obtained from a man aged 40-50 years in good health and CMV-seronegative.

This rearrangement joins TRBV13 to TRBJ2-5, with no clear D. Trimming took off 7 bases at V and 2 bases at J, with 14 bases between the two ends. The germline V gene encodes CDR1 PRHDT and CDR2 FYEKMQ (reference sequence). The length of the CDR3 is 14 residues. The CDR3: CASTGDGRQETQYF. As DNA, the CDR3 is TGTGCCAGCACCGGAGACGGCAGACAAGAGACCCAGTACTTC.

The rearrangement joins TRBV4-3 to TRBJ2-1, with 14 bases fitting TRBD2. J was trimmed by 7 bases and V by 1 base; bases with no gene match: 3. The length of the CDR3 is 16 residues. The germline gives CDR1 LGHNA, CDR2 YSLEER. The CDR3 sequence is CASSQVGTSGRNEQFF. The CDR3 bases are TGCGCCAGCAGCCAAGTTGGGACTAGCGGGAGAAATGAGCAGTTCTTC.

The J gene is TRBJ2-3, the V gene TRBV5-4, with unresolved D. CDR3 size: 15 residues. The germline CDR1 and CDR2 sequences are SGHNT and YYREEE (reference sequence). The V gene lost 0 bases and the J gene lost 0 bases, with 8 bases spanning the gap. CDR3 residues: CASSLGAPSTDTQYF. DNA of the CDR3: TGTGCCAGCAGCTTGGGGGCGCCAAGCACAGATACGCAGTATTTT.

The V gene is TRBV7-3, the J gene TRBJ1-1, with 9 positions matching TRBD1. This CDR3 has 15 residues. The J segment lost 1 base and the V segment lost 2 bases, leaving 2 bases of the junction unmatched. In germline, CDR1 is SGHTA, CDR2 FQGTGA. The CDR3 nucleotides are TGTGCCAGCAGCTTACGGACAGGGGCGAACACTGAAGCTTTCTTT. This translates into CASSLRTGANTEAFF.

This clone has just one count. The chain joins TRBV5-1 to TRBJ1-1; D not certain. Trimming removed 7 bases at V and 1 base at J, with 14 bases between. This CDR3 has 14 amino acids. Germline V gives CDR1 SGHRS, CDR2 YFSETQ. The CDR3 loop is CASAAGAGNTEAFF. In DNA, the CDR3 is TGCGCCAGCGCGGCGGGCGCGGGGAACACTGAAGCTTTCTTT. Full variable domain (remainder filled in from reference TRBV5-1 and TRBJ1-1): KAGVTQTPRYLIKTRGQQVTLSCSPISGHRSVSWYQQTPGQGLQFLFEYFSETQRNKGNFPGRFSGRQFSNSRSEMNVSTLELGDSALYLCASAAGAGNTEAFFGQGTRLTVV.

The chain combines TRBV5-4 with TRBJ1-1; no reliable D call. CDR1 and CDR2 from the germline V gene are SGHNT and YYREEE (reference sequence). V lost 2 bases to trimming and J lost 0 bases, with 8 bases between them. The CDR3 has 14 amino acids. The CDR3 here is CASSFDRMNTEAFF. The CDR3 coding sequence is TGTGCCAGCAGCTTTGATAGAATGAACACTGAAGCTTTCTTT.

Notes on this clone: Additional DNA sequences in this sample encode the identical CDR3. CDR3 in DNA: TGCGCCAGCAGCCCCACCATAGCGGGAGGGGGACAGACCCAGTACTTC. This gives the protein CASSPTIAGGGQTQYF. The genes are TRBV5-1 and TRBJ2-5; 11 positions match TRBD2. V dropped 4 bases and J dropped 6; count of bases not matched to a gene: 11. Germline assignment: CDR1 SGHRS and CDR2 YFSETQ. The CDR3 runs to 16 residues.

This clone was seen just once. This chain joins TRBV2 and TRBJ1-3; 9 bases fit TRBD1. CDR1 is SNHLY, CDR2 FYNNEI, per germline. The CDR3 runs 14 residues. J gave up 5 bases and V 5 bases, and 4 bases lay outside the gene matches. The CDR3 coding sequence is TGTGCCAGCAGTCCAGGGACAGGGCGAAACACCATATATTTT. Protein sequence: CASSPGTGRNTIYF.

CDR3 residues: CASSSSTTGGVLGEQYF. CDR3 DNA: TGTGCCAGCAGTTCCTCTACGACAGGGGGAGTCTTGGGCGAGCAGTACTTC. The rearrangement links TRBV27 to TRBJ2-7, with 9 bases that match TRBD1. J gave up 6 bases and V 4 bases, and 16 bases lay outside the gene matches. Germline assignment: CDR1 MNHEY and CDR2 SMNVEV (reference sequence). There are 17 residues in the CDR3.

V is TRBV5-1 and J is TRBJ2-2, with D possibly TRBD2 on 5 matching bases. Germline values: CDR1 SGHRS, CDR2 YFSETQ. The CDR3 contains 15 residues. V shed 7 bases and J shed 8 bases, with 21 bases lying between them. CDR3 in amino acids: CASGPDYPPEGELFF. DNA for the CDR3: TGCGCCAGCGGCCCCGACTATCCCCCAGAGGGGGAGCTGTTTTTT. Drawing the rest from reference TRBV5-1 and TRBJ2-2, the complete variable domain is KAGVTQTPRYLIKTRGQQVTLSCSPISGHRSVSWYQQTPGQGLQFLFEYFSETQRNKGNFPGRFSGRQFSNSRSEMNVSTLELGDSALYLCASGPDYPPEGELFFGEGSRLTVL.

This clone appeared once. The junction and the germline gene differ at one end; a read error may be behind it. This rearrangement joins TRBV5-6 to TRBJ2-6; TRBD1 aligns across 7 bases. The CDR3 is 13 amino acids. Germline V lookup: CDR1 SGHDT, CDR2 YYEEEE. This CDR3 reads CASSLDRSPVLTF. The CDR3 nucleotides read TGTGCCAGCAGTTTGGACAGGTCTCCCGTCCTGACTTTC. Using reference TRBV5-6 and TRBJ2-6 for the parts outside the CDR3, the full variable domain is DAGVTQSPTHLIKTRGQQVTLRCSPKSGHDTVSWYQQALGQGPQFIFQYYEEEERQRGNFPDRFSGHQFPNYSSELNVNALLLGDSALYLCASSLDRSPVLTFGAGSRLTVL.

This rearrangement joins TRBV19 to TRBJ1-2; 10 positions match TRBD1. The CDR3 runs to 14 residues. CDR1 is LNHDA, CDR2 SQIVND, per germline (reference sequence). The ends lost 6 bases at V and 6 bases at J; junction bases unmatched: 7. The CDR3 sequence is CASRTGQGVNGYTF. The CDR3 region has the DNA TGTGCCAGTAGGACCGGACAGGGGGTTAATGGCTACACCTTC. The variable domain in full, with the rest retrieved from reference TRBV19 and TRBJ1-2, is DGGITQSPKYLFRKEGQNVTLSCEQNLNHDAMYWYRQDPGQGLRLIYYSQIVNDFQKGDIAEGYSVSREKKESFPLTVTSAQKNPTAFYLCASRTGQGVNGYTFGSGTRLTVV.

The gene calls are TRBV5-1 and TRBJ2-1; 8 positions agree with TRBD1. The CDR3 totals 16 residues. The V gene end was trimmed by 0 bases and the J gene end by 3 bases; junction bases not matched to a gene: 5. Germline lookup yields CDR1 SGHRS and CDR2 YFSETQ. The CDR3 coding sequence is TGCGCCAGCAGCTTGGCCCCAGGGGGCGACTACAATGAGCAGTTCTTC. Its protein is CASSLAPGGDYNEQFF.

A single count supports this clone. The V gene is TRBV4-3, the J gene TRBJ2-7, with TRBD1 identical over 8 bases. The V and J ends lost 4 bases and 0 bases, in that order; junction bases with no gene match: 8. Germline V gene sequence: CDR1 LGHNA, CDR2 YSLEER. The CDR3 is 16 amino acids. CDR3 DNA: TGCGCCAGCAGCCTAGACAGGGGTTCCCTCTCCTACGAGCAGTACTTC. As protein: CASSLDRGSLSYEQYF.

This clone was observed once. The chain employs TRBV19 and TRBJ2-1; TRBD1 matches 7 bases. The germline V gene encodes CDR1 LNHDA and CDR2 SQIVND (reference sequence). Trimming cost V 5 bases and J 4 bases; bases outside gene matches: 11. This CDR3 contains 16 residues. CDR3 sequence reads: CASSLNRGTAYNEQFF. In DNA form, the CDR3 reads TGTGCCAGTAGTCTCAACAGGGGAACTGCGTACAATGAGCAGTTCTTC.

This clone was found once. The rearrangement links TRBV6-5 to TRBJ2-5; D is possibly TRBD1 (6 bases). CDR3 length: 14 amino acids. V was clipped by 4 bases and J by 3 bases, with 12 bases between them. CDR1 and CDR2 (germline): MNHEY, SVGAGI. The DNA of the CDR3 is TGTGCCAGCAGTTTAGGGGGAATAGAAGAGACCCAGTACTTC. Residues: CASSLGGIEETQYF.

The DNA for the CDR3 is TGCGCCAGCAGCCAAGATACTAGCGGGGACTCCAGGGGGGAGCTGTTTTTT. Its translation is CASSQDTSGDSRGELFF. J is TRBJ2-2 and V is TRBV4-3, with 10 bases lining up with TRBD2. This CDR3 comprises 17 residues. V was clipped by 0 bases and J by 8 bases; unmatched bases: 9. CDR1 is LGHNA and CDR2 is YSLEER in the germline V gene.

The chain carries TRBV13 and TRBJ2-2; TRBD2 aligns across 12 bases. The CDR3 has 17 amino acids. Per germline, CDR1 PRHDT and CDR2 FYEKMQ (reference sequence). V was clipped by 5 bases and J by 1 base; unmatched bases: 5. The CDR3 spells CASSPLTSGRNTGELFF. As DNA, the CDR3 is TGTGCCAGCAGCCCCCTGACTAGCGGGAGGAACACCGGGGAGCTGTTTTTT.

V is TRBV20-1 and J is TRBJ1-2, with a tentative D call TRBD1 (5 bases). The V gene's germline CDR1 is DFQATT and CDR2 SNEGSKA (reference sequence). Deletions cut 6 bases from V and 3 bases from J, with 8 bases between. The CDR3 spans 11 residues. This chain's CDR3 is CSALTDYGYTF. In DNA form, the CDR3 reads TGCAGTGCACTGACAGACTATGGCTACACCTTC.